This TCR beta chain was profiled in a study of T cell repertoires in cytomegalovirus infection. About the research overall: Researchers turned to recently identified HLA-C-restricted CMV epitopes as well as well-studied HLA-B-restricted ones. Public TCR beta signatures marked donors with CMV infection and the matching HLA. General study results and limits: Summed frequency of public TCR beta families distinguished CMV carriers with the relevant HLA. CMV-specific HLA-C-restricted TCR beta clonotypes dominated the ex vivo response.

TCRdb reprocessed the reads via MiXCR and lists one record per CDR3 protein. This table holds about 920,000 distinct CDR3 sequences, around 31% found once. Germline CDR1 is SGHKS and CDR2 is YYEKEE (reference sequence). Trimming left V 5 bases short and J 1 base short, with 21 bases between. The CDR3 is 18 residues long. As to this clonotype: Its antigen is not identified.

Sequencing was performed on cultured CD8+ T cells from PBMCs, taken from culture after CMV antigen stimulation. V usage is TRBV5-5 and J usage is TRBJ2-2; D could derive from TRBD1 or TRBD2 (6 bases each). The sequence was obtained from a human donor in good health (CMV status not recorded). Some clones in this sample may be carry-over from other donors' samples. Written as DNA, the CDR3 is TGTGCCAGCAGAACAAAGTGGGGGGCCCAAGAGAACACCGGGGAGCTGTTTTTT. This encodes CASRTKWGAQENTGELFF. The entire variable domain, with the rest obtained from reference TRBV5-5 and TRBJ2-2, is as follows: DAGVTQSPTHLIKTRGQQVTLRCSPISGHKSVSWYQQVLGQGPQFIFQYYEKEERGRGNFPDRFSARQFPNYSSELNVNALLLGDSALYLCASRTKWGAQENTGELFFGEGSRLTVL.